This T cell receptor beta chain stems from a study of early T cells in non-severe SARS-CoV-2 infection. Study-level background: Sequencing of unsorted whole blood was done on bulk RNA, leaving chains unpaired. Study outcomes and limitations: Anti-spike CD8 responses were favored by VDJdb matching, which missed private and CD4 specificities.

In the library, individual cDNA molecules carried attached unique molecular identifiers. TCRdb independently ran MiXCR on the 5' RACE reads; one entry per CDR3 protein. The sample has 60,000 to 75,000 distinct CDR3 sequences, roughly 12% seen once. The CDR3 is 14 amino acids. The V gene lost 9 bases and the J gene lost 1 base, with 12 bases spanning the gap. Germline-derived CDR1 and CDR2 are KGHDR and SFDVKD. This clonotype was recorded a few times. Its antigen is as yet unknown. The rearrangement links TRBV24-1 to TRBJ1-5; D might be TRBD1 (6 bases). The sequencing sample was made of whole blood. The receptor was derived from an adult who was a healthcare worker with PCR-confirmed SARS-CoV-2 infection or an uninfected control (not recorded which). This CDR3 reads CATSSRGSNQPQHF. DNA for the CDR3: TGTGCCACCTCCAGCAGGGGAAGCAATCAGCCCCAGCATTTT.